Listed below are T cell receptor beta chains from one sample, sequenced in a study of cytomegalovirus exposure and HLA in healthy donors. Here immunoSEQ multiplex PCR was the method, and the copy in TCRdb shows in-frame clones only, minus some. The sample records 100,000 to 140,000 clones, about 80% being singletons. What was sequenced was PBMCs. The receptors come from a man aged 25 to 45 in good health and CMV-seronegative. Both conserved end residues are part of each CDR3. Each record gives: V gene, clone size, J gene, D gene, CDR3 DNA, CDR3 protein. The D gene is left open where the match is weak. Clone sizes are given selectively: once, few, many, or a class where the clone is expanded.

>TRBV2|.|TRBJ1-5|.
TGTGCCAGCAGTCAACAGAATCAGCCCCAGCATTTT
CASSQQNQPQHF
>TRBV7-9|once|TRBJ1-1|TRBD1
TGTGCCCTAGAGGGGGCAGCCCGTGAAGCTTTCTTT
CALEGAAREAFF
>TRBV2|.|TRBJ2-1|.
TGTGCCAGCAGTGAATTCCCACTCTCCTACAATGAGCAGTTCTTC
CASSEFPLSYNEQFF
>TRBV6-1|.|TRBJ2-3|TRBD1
TGTGCCAGCAGGGACAGGGGGCGCGGCACAGATACGCAGTATTTT
CASRDRGRGTDTQYF
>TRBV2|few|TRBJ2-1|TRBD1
TGTGCCAGCAGTGAATCTGGGGGACAGTACAATGAGCAGTTCTTC
CASSESGGQYNEQFF
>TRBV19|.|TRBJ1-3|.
TGTGCCAGTAGGCGGACAGCGCTACCTGGAAACACCATATATTTT
CASRRTALPGNTIYF
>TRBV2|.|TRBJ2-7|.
TGTGCCAGCAAGCCCCCCGATAAACCTTCCTACGAGCAGTACTTC
CASKPPDKPSYEQYF
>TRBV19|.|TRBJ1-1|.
TGTGCCAGTAAGTGGGCAGGGCGGAACACTGAAGCTTTCTTT
CASKWAGRNTEAFF
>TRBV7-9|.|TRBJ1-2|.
.
CASSPSDFRGYTF
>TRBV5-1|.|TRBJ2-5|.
TGCGCCAGCAGCCGTCTAATCCAAGAGACCCAGTACTTC
CASSRLIQETQYF
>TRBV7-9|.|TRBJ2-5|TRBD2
TGTGCCAGCAAGCCCAATGGACTAGAAGAGACCCAGTACTTC
CASKPNGLEETQYF
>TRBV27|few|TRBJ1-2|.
TGTGCCAGCAGCCGACAGAGACAATATGGCTACACCTTC
CASSRQRQYGYTF
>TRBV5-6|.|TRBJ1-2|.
TGTGCCAGCAGCCGCGCGGGAGGAGTCAAATTCTATGGCTACACCTTC
CASSRAGGVKFYGYTF
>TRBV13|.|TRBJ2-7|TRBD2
TGTGCCAGCAGCTTGACGGGGGAGGGGCACGAGCAGTACTTC
CASSLTGEGHEQYF
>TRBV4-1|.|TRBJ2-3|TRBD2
TGCGCCAGCAGCCAAGTTGAGCTAGCGGGGGGGGTGGGCAGCACAGATACGCAGTATTTT
CASSQVELAGGVGSTDTQYF
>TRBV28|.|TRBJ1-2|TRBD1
TGTGCCAGCAGTTCGGGACAGGGGGCTCTCTATGGCTACACCTTC
CASSSGQGALYGYTF
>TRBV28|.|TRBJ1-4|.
TGTGCCAGCAGCATTCAGGGTGTTAATGAAAAACTGTTTTTT
CASSIQGVNEKLFF
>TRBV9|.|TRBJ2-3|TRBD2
TGTGCCAGCAGCGTTCGGGGGGGCGGGAGCACAGATACGCAGTATTTT
CASSVRGGGSTDTQYF
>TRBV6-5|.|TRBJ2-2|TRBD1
TGTGCCAGCAGTTACGGGACAGTTACGAACACCGGGGAGCTGTTTTTT
CASSYGTVTNTGELFF
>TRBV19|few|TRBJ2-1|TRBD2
TGTGCCAGTAGTATATCTAGCGGGAGTGCACAGTTCTTC
CASSISSGSAQFF
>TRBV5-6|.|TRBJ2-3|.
TGTGCCAGCAGCCTTTGGGCTAGCGCCAGCACAGATACGCAGTATTTT
CASSLWASASTDTQYF
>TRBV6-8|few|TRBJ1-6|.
TGTGCCAGCAGTTACCCGGCTCCCGAGGGATCACCCCTCCACTTT
CASSYPAPEGSPLHF
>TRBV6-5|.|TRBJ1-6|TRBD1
TGTGCCAGCAGTTTCGACAGGGTGGGATCACCCCTCCACTTT
CASSFDRVGSPLHF
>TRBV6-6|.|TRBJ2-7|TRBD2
TGTGCCAGCAGGAACCGACTAGCGGGGACCTACGAGCAGTACTTC
CASRNRLAGTYEQYF